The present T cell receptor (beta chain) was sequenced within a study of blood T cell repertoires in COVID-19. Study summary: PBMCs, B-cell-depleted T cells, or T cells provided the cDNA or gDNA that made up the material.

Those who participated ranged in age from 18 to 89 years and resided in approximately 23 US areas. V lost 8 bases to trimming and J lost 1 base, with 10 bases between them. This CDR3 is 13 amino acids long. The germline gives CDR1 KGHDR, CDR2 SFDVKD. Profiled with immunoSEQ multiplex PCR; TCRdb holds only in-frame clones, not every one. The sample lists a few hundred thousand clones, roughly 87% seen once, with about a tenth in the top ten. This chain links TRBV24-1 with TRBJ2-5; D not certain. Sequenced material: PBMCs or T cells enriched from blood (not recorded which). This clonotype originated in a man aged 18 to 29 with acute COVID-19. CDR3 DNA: TGTGCCACCAACGAACCAGGCCAAGAGACCCAGTACTTC. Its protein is CATNEPGQETQYF.